This T cell receptor beta chain was captured by sequencing in a study of CD8 T cells in Susac syndrome. An input of roughly 0.5 to 1 ug of RNA was subjected to reverse transcription using random hexamers. It was immunoSEQ multiplex PCR that amplified TCR beta CDR3 across 54 Vbeta and 13 Jbeta. MiXCR was run by TCRdb on the immunoSEQ multiplex PCR reads, yielding one entry per CDR3 protein. There are some 200,000 distinct CDR3 sequences in the sample; 95% occur only once, and roughly 0.093% lies in the top ten. Germline assignment: CDR1 LGHDT and CDR2 YNNKEL (reference sequence). Trimming removed 1 base from V and 3 bases from J; junction bases left unmatched: 2. There are 14 residues in the CDR3. From blood CD8+ and CD4+ T cells, the TCR beta chain was sequenced. Diagnostic criteria for definite or probable disease, in their recently defined form, were met by the patients with Susac syndrome. Negative isolation yielded CD8+ and CD4+ T cells; FACS enriched TEMRA cells.

The source material was CD4+ T cells from PBMCs. The receptor was isolated from a human donor with Susac syndrome. V usage is TRBV3-1 and J usage is TRBJ2-7, with 8 bases identical to TRBD1. The CDR3 loop reads CASSQGQGLYEQYF. The CDR3 DNA sequence: TGTGCCAGCAGCCAAGGACAGGGGCTCTACGAGCAGTACTTC.